The 2 T cell receptor beta chains given below trace back to one sample, sequenced in a study of somatic mutations in cytotoxic T cells in rheumatoid arthritis. The table came from immunoSEQ multiplex PCR; TCRdb's copy has only in-frame clones and leaves some out. Of approximately 20,000 clones listed, about 80% are singletons. The sample comprised CD8+ T cells sorted from blood. Receptors were obtained from a woman in her forties or fifties in good health.

The rearrangement links TRBV5-6 to TRBJ2-7, with D perhaps TRBD2 (6 bases). V lost 2 bases and J 1 base, leaving 10 bases between the germline ends. CDR3 size: 14 residues. Germline CDR1 and CDR2: SGHDT and YYEEEE. CDR3 sequence reads: CASSFPGESYEQYF. The CDR3 DNA reads as TGTGCCAGCAGCTTTCCGGGAGAGTCCTACGAGCAGTACTTC.

V is TRBV5-4 and J is TRBJ2-3; 7 bases fit TRBD1. The trim removed 4 bases at V and 2 bases at J, leaving 7 bases unmatched. This CDR3 comprises 15 residues. Germline lookup yields CDR1 SGHNT and CDR2 YYREEE (reference sequence). CDR3: CASSPTGVPTDTQYF. The CDR3 DNA is TGTGCCAGCAGCCCTACAGGGGTCCCCACAGATACGCAGTATTTT.